This is a list of T cell receptor beta chains from one sample in a study of Ad26.COV2.S vaccination and SARS-CoV-2 variants. Repertoires were generated with immunoSEQ multiplex PCR, while TCRdb's copy carries only in-frame clones and drops some. The table lists hundreds of thousands of clones, more than 80% of them singletons. The starting material was peripheral blood, obtained in a trial of Ad26.COV2.S vaccine versus placebo. The receptors shown here come from a person aged 18-65 years who received the Ad26.COV2.S COVID-19 vaccine or a placebo. Both conserved end residues are part of each CDR3. A D gene is named only where the DNA matches it firmly. Rows give clone size only sometimes, using once, few, many, or a class for an expanded clone.

d_gene | j_gene | abundance | v_gene | CDR3nt | CDR3aa
NA | TRBJ1-6 | NA | TRBV5-4 | TGTGCCAGCAGCTTGGGCCAGAGGAATTCACCCCTCCACTTT | CASSLGQRNSPLHF
TRBD2 | TRBJ2-1 | few | TRBV11-2 | TGTGCCAGCAGCTTAAGGACTAGCGAACTCAATGAGCAGTTCTTC | CASSLRTSELNEQFF
NA | TRBJ1-4 | NA | TRBV30 | TGTGCCTGGAGTTTGAGGGAAGTTATTAGTGAAAAACTGTTTTTT | CAWSLREVISEKLFF
NA | TRBJ2-2 | NA | TRBV6-5 | TGTGCCAGCAGTTACCGGGTTGCGAACACCGGGGAGCTGTTTTTT | CASSYRVANTGELFF
TRBD1 | TRBJ1-6 | NA | TRBV4-2 | TGTGCCAGCAGCCAAGAAACGGGACAGGCCATTAATTCACCCCTCCACTTT | CASSQETGQAINSPLHF
NA | TRBJ1-2 | few | TRBV18 | TGTGCCAGCTCACCAAGGAAGGGGGATGGCTACACCTTC | CASSPRKGDGYTF
NA | TRBJ2-4 | NA | TRBV6-5 | TGTGCCAGCAGTTACTTTGGGGGTGGAGAAAACATTCAGTACTTC | CASSYFGGGENIQYF
NA | TRBJ2-7 | NA | TRBV7-2 | TGTGCCAGCCAAGAAGGAAGGGGCGGAACCTACGAGCAGTACTTC | CASQEGRGGTYEQYF
NA | TRBJ1-1 | NA | TRBV2 | TGTGCCAGCAGTGAAAGGGCACAGGGTGGCAGCGGTGAAGCTTTCTTT | CASSERAQGGSGEAFF
NA | TRBJ2-2 | NA | TRBV19 | TGTGCCAGCCTCCAGGGACCCGGGGAGCTGTTTTTT | CASLQGPGELFF
TRBD1 | TRBJ2-7 | NA | TRBV19 | TGTGCCAGTAGTATGGGGACAGGGACTTACGAGCAGTACTTC | CASSMGTGTYEQYF
NA | TRBJ2-1 | NA | TRBV4-3 | TGCGCCAGCAGCCACCTGAAGGCGAATGAGCAGTTCTTC | CASSHLKANEQFF
TRBD2 | TRBJ2-1 | once | TRBV30 | TGTGCCTGGGCCCATGGGACTAGCGGGTACAATGAGCAGTTCTTC | CAWAHGTSGYNEQFF
NA | TRBJ1-5 | NA | TRBV6-5 | TGTGCCAGCAGTCCCCTTGGACGGAACAATCAGCCCCAGCATTTT | CASSPLGRNNQPQHF
TRBD2 | TRBJ2-3 | NA | TRBV5-1 | TGCGCCAGCAATAGCGGGGGGGCAGCAGATACGCAGTATTTT | CASNSGGAADTQYF
TRBD1 | TRBJ2-7 | once | TRBV7-2 | TGTGCCAGCAGCTTAGAGGGACAGGGCTACGAGCAGTACTTC | CASSLEGQGYEQYF
NA | TRBJ1-2 | NA | TRBV7-9 | TGTGCCAGCAGCGAAGGGGGGTATGGCTACACCTTC | CASSEGGYGYTF
TRBD1 | TRBJ1-2 | NA | TRBV6-5 | TGTGCCAGCAGAGGACAGGGCGGGGGCTACACCTTC | CASRGQGGGYTF
NA | TRBJ1-6 | NA | TRBV6-4 | TGTGCCAGCAGTGTCCGTCCCCTAACTTCACCCCTCCACTTT | CASSVRPLTSPLHF
NA | TRBJ2-5 | NA | TRBV3-1/TRBV3-2 | TGTGCCAGCAGCCCCTCTGCCGGGGCAGGGCTGGGCGAGACCCAGTACTTC | CASSPSAGAGLGETQYF
TRBD1 | TRBJ1-4 | NA | TRBV10-3 | TGTGCCATCAGTGAGTCACAGACAGGGAGAGGCGAAAAACTGTTTTTT | CAISESQTGRGEKLFF
TRBD1 | TRBJ2-7 | NA | TRBV7-2 | TGTGCCAGCAGCCCCCGGTGGGGACAGGGGTACGAGCAGTACTTC | CASSPRWGQGYEQYF
TRBD2 | TRBJ2-1 | NA | TRBV30 | TGTGCCTGGAGTACGCGGGGGGGATACAATGAGCAGTTCTTC | CAWSTRGGYNEQFF